The next 20 T cell receptor beta chains were all read from a single sample in a study of T-cell reconstitution after alpha-beta-depleted transplantation in children. A library of TCRbeta sequences, prepared with unique molecular identifiers, was generated. TCRdb passed the PCR reads through MiXCR, listing each CDR3 protein once. The sample includes some 200,000 distinct CDR3 sequences, roughly 7% of them seen just once. The material was PBMCs, obtained before TCRalphabeta/CD19-depleted stem cell transplant. All receptors derive from a boy aged 2 to 10 with acute lymphoblastic leukemia, due to receive a stem cell transplant.

This clonotype was found many times. This chain connects TRBV27 to TRBJ2-1; 9 bases line up with TRBD2. CDR1 is MNHEY and CDR2 is SMNVEV in the germline V gene (reference sequence). Unmatched junction bases numbered 3, after V lost 9 bases and J lost 6 bases. CDR3 length: 12 amino acids. As DNA, the CDR3 is TGTGCCAGTGGACTAGCGAGCAATGAGCAGTTCTTC. Protein: CASGLASNEQFF.

This clonotype was picked up many times. At one of its ends the junction is not consistent with the germline gene, which may arise from a read error. The V call is TRBV20-1, the J call TRBJ1-1, with TRBD1 as a possible D gene (6 bases). Germline CDR1 DFQATT, CDR2 SNEGSKA (reference sequence). The CDR3 consists of 9 residues. The CDR3 DNA reads TGCAGTGCCAGGGGCCAGGGCGTCTTT. This encodes CSARGQGVF.

This clonotype has at least ten counts. Written as DNA, the CDR3 is TGTGCCAGCAGCCCTCCTGGCGTCACAGATACGCAGTATTTT. Translating gives CASSPPGVTDTQYF. V is TRBV7-2 and J is TRBJ2-3, with D uncertain. V was cut by 5 bases and J by 2 bases, with 11 bases left in between. From germline, CDR1 is SGHTA and CDR2 FQGNSA. This CDR3 is built from 14 residues.

This clonotype was counted ten times or more. V usage is TRBV29-1 and J usage is TRBJ1-2; D is unresolved. The V and J ends lost 4 bases and 1 base respectively, with 10 bases between them. The germline V gene encodes CDR1 SQVTM and CDR2 ANQGSEA. There are 13 residues in the CDR3. CDR3 in amino acids: CSVVGSDNYGYTF. The CDR3 bases are TGCAGCGTTGTTGGCAGTGATAACTATGGCTACACCTTC.

This clonotype has more than one count but fewer than ten. V is TRBV20-1 and J is TRBJ2-4; 15 bases fit TRBD2. The germline gives CDR1 DFQATT, CDR2 SNEGSKA (reference sequence). This CDR3 has 16 amino acids. V lost 5 bases and J lost 0; bases outside the gene matches: 2. CDR3 coding DNA: TGCAGTGCTGGGACTAGCGGGAGGCAAGCCAAAAACATTCAGTACTTC. Its translation: CSAGTSGRQAKNIQYF.

The V call is TRBV28, the J call TRBJ1-2, with 8 bases that match TRBD1. The CDR3 covers 19 residues. The J segment lost 1 base and the V segment lost 5 bases, leaving 18 bases of the junction unmatched. Germline assignment: CDR1 MDHEN and CDR2 SYDVKM. CDR3 nucleotide sequence: TGTGCCAGCAGTCAGGATCAGGACAGGGTAACCCTAGTTAACTATGGCTACACCTTC. Residues: CASSQDQDRVTLVNYGYTF.

This clonotype was recorded at least ten times. The chain's CDR3 is CASTPNGANEQFF. DNA of the CDR3: TGTGCCAGCACCCCCAATGGGGCCAATGAGCAGTTCTTC. The V gene is TRBV6-1, the J gene TRBJ2-1, with D possibly being TRBD1 (5 bases). The germline V gene has CDR1 MNHNS and CDR2 SASEGT. The CDR3 has 13 residues. V was shortened by 7 bases and J by 6 bases, with 13 bases between the two germline ends.

The chain employs TRBV7-3 and TRBJ2-2; D is possibly TRBD1 (6 bases). The CDR3 loop spans 16 amino acids. Trimming shortened V by 4 bases and J by 5 bases, and 17 bases separated the two germline ends. The germline CDR1 and CDR2 sequences are SGHTA and FQGTGA. Here the CDR3 DNA reads TGTGCCAGCAGCTCCACCCCCAGGGGCGGGACCGGGGAGCTGTTTTTT. Translating it yields CASSSTPRGGTGELFF.

As concerns this clonotype: A much larger clone is a single base away; this may be a read error. This chain's CDR3 is CAISDGTSGGAFAKNIQYF. The CDR3 DNA reads TGTGCCATCAGTGACGGGACTAGCGGGGGGGCTTTTGCCAAAAACATTCAGTACTTC. This chain connects TRBV10-3 to TRBJ2-4; the match to TRBD2 covers 16 bases. Trimming cost V 3 bases and J 1 base; bases outside gene matches: 6. Germline-derived CDR1 and CDR2 are ENHRY and SYGVKD. The CDR3 is 19 amino acids.

This clonotype has a count of ten or more. V gene TRBV5-1 combines with J gene TRBJ1-1; the D gene is possibly TRBD1 (6 bases). V gave up 1 base and J gave up 0 bases, with 19 bases separating them. This CDR3 is built from 18 residues. Germline V CDR1 and CDR2: SGHRS, YFSETQ. The CDR3 loop reads CASSLLQGGRPMNTEAFF. CDR3 DNA sequence: TGCGCCAGCAGCTTGTTGCAAGGGGGACGTCCTATGAACACTGAAGCTTTCTTT.

This clonotype was seen repeatedly, ten times or more. The rearrangement joins TRBV7-9 to TRBJ2-1, with D hard to call. V was pared by 1 base and J by 1 base, with 11 bases between. This CDR3 has 16 amino acids. The germline gives CDR1 SEHNR, CDR2 FQNEAQ (reference sequence). CDR3 in amino acids: CASSLGFLGSYNEQFF. Written as DNA, the CDR3 is TGTGCCAGCAGCTTAGGCTTTTTAGGGTCCTACAATGAGCAGTTCTTC.

This clonotype appeared many times. The chain recombines TRBV20-1 with TRBJ2-1; perhaps TRBD1 as D (6 bases). V was pared by 3 bases and J by 8 bases, with 17 bases between. CDR3 size: 14 residues. Germline CDR1 is DFQATT and CDR2 is SNEGSKA (reference sequence). This CDR3 is CSASLLGASDEQFF. The DNA of the CDR3 is TGCAGTGCTAGTCTATTGGGGGCCTCGGATGAGCAGTTCTTC.

This clonotype was observed at least ten times. The V and J genes are TRBV7-2 and TRBJ2-3; 11 bases map to TRBD2. In germline, CDR1 is SGHTA, CDR2 FQGNSA. The CDR3 has 16 amino acids. Trimming removed 5 bases from V and 4 bases from J; junction bases left unmatched: 8. The CDR3 is CASSPRLAGLPDTQYF. The CDR3 bases are TGTGCCAGCAGCCCTAGACTAGCGGGGTTACCAGATACGCAGTATTTT.

V gene TRBV20-1 combines with J gene TRBJ2-1; 8 bases are shared with TRBD2. V gave up 2 bases and J gave up 4 bases; unmatched junction bases: 4. The CDR3 extends over 14 amino acids. Per germline, CDR1 DFQATT and CDR2 SNEGSKA (reference sequence). The CDR3 DNA sequence: TGCAGTGCTAGAAAACTAGCGGATTACAATGAGCAGTTCTTC. Translating gives CSARKLADYNEQFF.

This clonotype was counted only a few times. The gene calls are TRBV14 and TRBJ2-1; D not certain. CDR1 SGHDN and CDR2 FVKESK come from the germline V gene. V was trimmed by 0 bases and J by 5 bases, leaving 5 bases between them. This CDR3 comprises 13 residues. This chain's CDR3 is CASSQDSNNEQFF. The CDR3 DNA sequence: TGTGCCAGCAGCCAAGACTCTAACAATGAGCAGTTCTTC.

This chain links TRBV20-1 with TRBJ2-1, with 11 bases that match TRBD2. The CDR3 is 19 residues long. Germline lookup yields CDR1 DFQATT and CDR2 SNEGSKA (reference sequence). In nucleotides, the CDR3 is TGCAGAGCCCCAGATTTAACTAGCGGGGGCCGACCCTCCTACAATGAGCAGTTCTTC. It is translated as CRAPDLTSGGRPSYNEQFF.

This clonotype was detected many times. The chain uses TRBV7-8 and TRBJ2-3; a possible D gene is TRBD1 (6 bases). The germline CDR1 and CDR2 sequences are SGHVS and FQNEAQ. V shed 8 bases and J shed 6 bases, with 21 bases lying between them. The CDR3 covers 15 residues. CDR3 protein: CASSLMGARPDTQYF. The CDR3 bases are TGTGCCAGCTCATTAATGGGGGCCCGACCGGATACGCAGTATTTT.

The sample holds many counts of this clonotype. The chain links TRBV29-1 to TRBJ2-3; 10 bases are a match to TRBD2. With V trimmed by 6 bases and J by 1 base, 7 bases remained unmatched. This CDR3 is 15 amino acids long. From germline, CDR1 is SQVTM and CDR2 ANQGSEA. As DNA, the CDR3 is TGCAGCGTGTGGGGAACTAGCGGGGGCACAGATACGCAGTATTTT. This translates into CSVWGTSGGTDTQYF.

The V gene is TRBV7-2, the J gene TRBJ2-1; the match to TRBD2 covers 8 bases. The CDR3 is made up of 15 amino acids. CDR1 and CDR2 (germline): SGHTA, FQGNSA. After removal of 5 bases from V and 9 bases from J, the junction contained 12 bases not matched to a gene. The CDR3 spells CASSLTHTSGAEQFF. CDR3 nucleotide sequence: TGTGCCAGCAGCCTTACGCATACTAGCGGAGCTGAGCAGTTCTTC.

The rearrangement joins TRBV28 to TRBJ2-4; D possibly matches TRBD1 or TRBD2 (5 bases each). The CDR3 is 15 residues long. CDR1 and CDR2 (germline): MDHEN, SYDVKM. V lost 4 bases and J lost 4, with 14 bases in between. The CDR3, as DNA: TGTGCCAGCAGTTCGGCTGGGGGAGTGAAAAACATTCAGTACTTC. It encodes CASSSAGGVKNIQYF.